In its sample, the clone carrying this T cell receptor beta chain was seen a few times. The antigen is not known. Every isolated RNA sample was fully reverse transcribed, so sequencing captured expressed TCRB transcripts. Generated by immunoSEQ multiplex PCR, the TCRdb table keeps only in-frame clones and is missing some. The sample shows around 340,000 clones, less than 10% of them seen only once. This entry belongs to a study of beta chain features in type 1 diabetes. Findings and limits, study-wide: Among patients, naive, central memory and Treg TCRB repertoires appeared more similar than among healthy donors.

Trimming took 5 bases from V and 2 from J; bases not matched to a gene: 0. The CDR3 length is 14 residues. Germline V lookup: CDR1 MNHEY, CDR2 SVGAGI. This clonotype was obtained from a woman under 30 in good health. The rearrangement joins TRBV6-5 to TRBJ2-1, with 10 positions matching TRBD2. Input material: central memory CD4+ T cells from blood. CDR3 residues: CASSTSGTYNEQFF. The CDR3 DNA reads TGTGCCAGCAGTACTAGCGGGACCTACAATGAGCAGTTCTTC.